One T cell receptor (beta chain) is described in this entry. Its antigen is as yet unknown. CDR1 is DFQATT, CDR2 SNEGSKA, per germline (reference sequence). This CDR3 contains 13 residues. V lost 3 bases, J lost 1 base, and 2 bases stayed unmatched. Stated treatment: roughly 20 received Ad26.COV2.S at low or high dose, single or two shots; 5 received placebo; per-sample allocation not given. Sample collection was performed on day 63 after the first vaccine or placebo injection. This specimen comes from a study of Ad26.COV2.S vaccination and SARS-CoV-2 variants. General study points: Total T cell responses may have been underestimated by the TCR breadth and depth analyses.

Repertoires were generated with immunoSEQ multiplex PCR, while TCRdb's copy carries only in-frame clones and drops some. In the table there are a few hundred thousand clones, around 90% of which are singletons. The TCR sequence derives from a person between 18 and 59 years old who received the Ad26.COV2.S COVID-19 vaccine or a placebo. The gene calls are TRBV20-1 and TRBJ2-5; 7 nucleotides align to TRBD1. The input for sequencing was peripheral blood, taken in a trial of Ad26.COV2.S vaccine versus placebo. The CDR3 DNA reads as TGCAGTGCTAGTAGACAGGGCCAAGAGACCCAGTACTTC. It specifies CSASRQGQETQYF.